This TCR beta chain was captured by sequencing in a study of cytomegalovirus exposure and HLA in healthy donors. Study-level background: Genotyping of 400 or so donors showed that around 86% belonged to the Caucasian-associated ancestry cluster.

A multiplex PCR was run with 60 Vbeta primers and 13 Jbeta primers. TCRdb's copy holds only in-frame clones and misses some; the assay was immunoSEQ multiplex PCR. The listing contains approximately 120,000 clones. Study-level points and caveats: Later analysis associated a missense DCLRE1C variant with TCR beta V- and J-gene trimming. Some highly shared sequence variants likely arose as a pipeline artifact.

The V gene's germline CDR1 is SEHNR and CDR2 FQNEAQ (reference sequence). V lost 5 bases to trimming and J lost 0 bases, with 11 bases between them. The CDR3 runs to 16 residues. A remark on this clone: No antigen is known for it.

Each donor was nominally healthy when sampled (though unrecorded immune exposures were likely). This TCR was sampled from a man aged 18 to 35 in good health and CMV-seronegative. The material sequenced was PBMCs. The chain has TRBV7-9 and TRBJ2-6, with D uncertain. Written as DNA, the CDR3 is TGTGCCAGCAGCCACGTACAGAGCTCTGGGGCCAACGTCCTGACTTTC. Its translation is CASSHVQSSGANVLTF.